These 25 T cell receptor beta chains were sequenced from one sample in a study of blood T cells in healthy people across ages. A second PCR, run for roughly 7 to 11 cycles, used a sample-barcoded 5' primer plus a J-beta primer mix. Each CDR3 protein is one row after TCRdb ran MiXCR on the 5' RACE reads. The table records 1.5 million or so distinct CDR3 sequences, 42% of them present only once. Sequenced: blood. The source of these receptors is a woman younger than 30 in good health.

In its sample, this clonotype was seen many times. V usage is TRBV20-1 and J usage is TRBJ2-7; a possible D gene is TRBD2 (5 bases). The CDR3 has 17 residues. The germline V gene encodes CDR1 DFQATT and CDR2 SNEGSKA (reference sequence). V shed 6 bases and J shed 0 bases, with 24 bases lying between them. CDR3 in amino acids: CSALAGGLISSSYEQYF. Written as DNA, the CDR3 is TGCAGTGCACTTGCAGGAGGCCTTATATCCAGCTCCTACGAGCAGTACTTC.

This clonotype was picked up one time. The rearrangement joins TRBV4-3 to TRBJ1-2, with D perhaps TRBD1 (5 bases). CDR3 length: 16 amino acids. CDR1 is LGHNA and CDR2 is YSLEER in the germline V gene. Between the trimmed V and J ends, which lost 0 bases and 8 bases, there was a span of 19 bases. The CDR3 here is CASSQDQGFSVYGYTF. CDR3 coding DNA: TGCGCCAGCAGCCAAGACCAGGGCTTCAGCGTCTACGGCTACACCTTC.

The genes are TRBV29-1 and TRBJ2-3, with D perhaps TRBD1 or TRBD2 (5 bases each). The CDR3 totals 12 residues. Germline V gene sequence: CDR1 SQVTM, CDR2 ANQGSEA. Trimming pared 8 bases from V and 1 base from J, leaving 10 bases between. CDR3 region: CSSMGGTDTQYF. The CDR3 DNA reads TGCAGCTCTATGGGGGGCACAGATACGCAGTATTTT.

J is TRBJ2-1 and V is TRBV20-1, with 8 bases fitting TRBD2. The CDR3 consists of 13 residues. V trimming: 6 bases; J trimming: 11 bases; junction bases outside the gene matches: 12. CDR1 is DFQATT and CDR2 is SNEGSKA in the germline V gene (reference sequence). CDR3 sequence (DNA): TGCAGTGCGCCCCTACTAGCGGAAACTAAGCAGTTCTTC. Its translation is CSAPLLAETKQFF.

The CDR3 here is CASTQGGASGTEAFF. The CDR3 DNA is TGTGCCAGCACCCAGGGGGGGGCTAGCGGCACTGAAGCTTTCTTT. The J gene is TRBJ1-1, the V gene TRBV6-2 or TRBV6-3, with 7 bases fitting TRBD1. Unmatched junction bases numbered 12, after V lost 7 bases and J lost 4 bases. This CDR3 has 15 residues. Germline CDR1 is MNHEY and CDR2 is SVGEGT.

This clonotype appeared a few times. The chain carries TRBV27 and TRBJ2-4; TRBD1 matches 8 bases. The tail of the sequence fits TRBJ2-7 better, so the J call may be wrong. The CDR3 spans 14 residues. Germline V gene lookup returns CDR1 MNHEY and CDR2 SMNVEV (reference sequence). CDR3 in amino acids: CASSRGTGPYEQYF. The CDR3 DNA reads as TGTGCCAGCAGTCGCGGGACAGGTCCCTACGAGCAGTACTTC.

Ten or more counts support this clonotype. The chain combines TRBV5-1 with TRBJ2-1, with D unclear. Germline V lookup: CDR1 SGHRS, CDR2 YFSETQ. This CDR3 is built from 12 residues. The ends were cut back, 5 bases at V and 4 bases at J, with 7 bases in the middle. The CDR3 sequence is CASSVRYNEQFF. CDR3 nucleotides: TGCGCCAGCAGTGTAAGATACAATGAGCAGTTCTTC.

The chain couples TRBV29-1 to TRBJ1-5; D gene ambiguous. The CDR3 consists of 19 residues. Trimming removed 6 bases from V and 0 bases from J, with 27 bases in between. CDR1 and CDR2 from the germline V gene are SQVTM and ANQGSEA. CDR3 nucleotide sequence: TGCAGCGTAGCGCCATTAACAGATCCCGACCCCATTAGCAATCAGCCCCAGCATTTT. Its protein is CSVAPLTDPDPISNQPQHF. The whole variable domain, filled in from reference TRBV29-1 and TRBJ1-5, reads SAVISQKPSRDICQRGTSLTIQCQVDSQVTMMFWYRQQPGQSLTLIATANQGSEATYESGFVIDKFPISRPNLTFSTLTVSNMSPEDSSIYLCSVAPLTDPDPISNQPQHFGDGTRLSIL.

The rearrangement links TRBV29-1 to TRBJ2-7, with D maybe TRBD2 (5 bases). The CDR3 loop spans 13 amino acids. Per germline, CDR1 SQVTM and CDR2 ANQGSEA. V lost 7 bases to trimming and J lost 7 bases, with 20 bases between them. The chain's CDR3 is CSADRSGSGEQYF. The DNA for the CDR3 is TGCAGCGCCGACCGATCGGGGTCCGGGGAGCAGTACTTC.

This clonotype occurred a few times. In DNA, the CDR3 is TGTGCCAGCAGCCATCGCGACGGGACAGGAGACAATGAGCAGTTCTTC. Encoded protein: CASSHRDGTGDNEQFF. V usage is TRBV7-9 and J usage is TRBJ2-1, with 8 bases identical to TRBD1. The germline V gene has CDR1 SEHNR and CDR2 FQNEAQ (reference sequence). The CDR3 is 16 amino acids. The V segment lost 5 bases and the J segment 5 bases; nucleotides outside the gene matches: 11.

The chain joins TRBV29-1 to TRBJ1-3; 9 bases are shared with TRBD1. V was pared by 4 bases and J by 3 bases, with 1 base of the junction left unmatched. Germline lookup yields CDR1 SQVTM and CDR2 ANQGSEA. The CDR3 contains 13 residues. Here the CDR3 DNA reads TGCAGCGTTGGGACAGGGGTTGGAAACACCATATATTTT. This sequence encodes CSVGTGVGNTIYF.

The chain recombines TRBV29-1 with TRBJ2-5; D might be TRBD2 (5 bases). Trimming took off 5 bases at V and 5 bases at J, with 12 bases between the two ends. Germline V lookup: CDR1 SQVTM, CDR2 ANQGSEA. This CDR3 contains 12 residues. The CDR3 DNA is TGCAGCGTTCCCCTAGCATGGGAGACCCAGTACTTC. Its protein product is CSVPLAWETQYF.

The chain couples TRBV7-2 to TRBJ2-3; D is possibly TRBD2 (5 bases). The germline V gene has CDR1 SGHTA and CDR2 FQGNSA. V was shortened by 5 bases and J by 5 bases, with 14 bases between the two germline ends. The CDR3 is 14 amino acids. CDR3 loop: CASSIGDSVDTQYF. The CDR3 coding sequence is TGTGCCAGCAGCATTGGGGATAGCGTAGATACGCAGTATTTT.

This clonotype has only a few counts. The genes are TRBV15 and TRBJ2-5; the match to TRBD1 covers 9 bases. The end of the DNA fits TRBJ2-7 better, so the J call may be wrong. Germline-derived CDR1 and CDR2 are LNHNV and YYDKDF (reference sequence). The CDR3 sequence is 14 residues long. CDR3 region: CATSRDRDVSEQYF. The DNA of the CDR3 is TGTGCCACCAGCCGGGACAGGGATGTTAGCGAGCAGTACTTC.

The chain links TRBV10-3 to TRBJ1-5; D remains ambiguous. The CDR3 contains 15 residues. V lost 4 bases, J lost 0 bases, and 10 bases lay in between. Germline V gene lookup returns CDR1 ENHRY and CDR2 SYGVKD. CDR3 DNA: TGTGCCATCAGTGGGAGCGCGAATAGCAATCAGCCCCAGCATTTT. Amino acids: CAISGSANSNQPQHF.

V and J are TRBV25-1 and TRBJ2-5; either TRBD1 or TRBD2 may fit D (5 bases each). CDR1 MGHDK and CDR2 SYGVNS come from the germline V gene. The CDR3 has 15 residues. V lost 9 bases to trimming and J lost 1 base, with 18 bases between them. The CDR3 DNA reads TGTGCCAGTTCGACGTTTATGGGACCCCAAGAGACCCAGTACTTC. This encodes CASSTFMGPQETQYF.

The chain recombines TRBV12-3 or TRBV12-4 with TRBJ2-1; D perhaps matches TRBD1 (5 bases). Trimming removed 6 bases at V and 7 bases at J, with 19 bases between. The CDR3 length is 15 residues. CDR3 sequence reads: CASSLGQGPRNEQFF. Written as DNA, the CDR3 is TGTGCCAGCAGCCTCGGCCAGGGCCCCAGGAATGAGCAGTTCTTC.

The V and J genes are TRBV5-6 and TRBJ1-5, with D hard to call. CDR1 is SGHDT, CDR2 YYEEEE, per germline. CDR3 length: 15 amino acids. Trimming left V 1 base short and J 0 bases short, with 8 bases between. CDR3 amino acids: CASSLLLDSNQPQHF. The CDR3 coding sequence is TGTGCCAGCAGCTTGCTGCTAGATAGCAATCAGCCCCAGCATTTT. The full variable domain, rest sourced from reference TRBV5-6 and TRBJ1-5, is DAGVTQSPTHLIKTRGQQVTLRCSPKSGHDTVSWYQQALGQGPQFIFQYYEEEERQRGNFPDRFSGHQFPNYSSELNVNALLLGDSALYLCASSLLLDSNQPQHFGDGTRLSIL.

The chain is built from TRBV28 and TRBJ2-1, with TRBD1 identical over 7 bases. The CDR3 is made up of 13 amino acids. The trim removed 5 bases at V and 8 bases at J, leaving 6 bases unmatched. Looked up from germline, CDR1 is MDHEN and CDR2 is SYDVKM. The CDR3 bases are TGTGCCAGCAGTAACTACAGGGGCTATGAGCAGTTCTTC. It encodes CASSNYRGYEQFF.

The chain is built from TRBV29-1 and TRBJ1-1; D remains ambiguous. Germline CDR1 SQVTM, CDR2 ANQGSEA. Between the trimmed V and J ends, which lost 3 bases and 4 bases, there was a span of 9 bases. The CDR3 spans 12 residues. The CDR3 loop is CSVDRATTEAFF. The CDR3 region has the DNA TGCAGCGTTGATCGGGCCACCACTGAAGCTTTCTTT.

The chain has TRBV29-1 and TRBJ2-5; D may correspond to TRBD1 or TRBD2 (5 bases each). Per germline, CDR1 SQVTM and CDR2 ANQGSEA. Trimming removed 4 bases from V and 11 bases from J, with 23 bases in between. The CDR3 has 14 amino acids. The CDR3 loop reads CSVVGTSRHNEQYF. The DNA for the CDR3 is TGCAGCGTTGTGGGGACCAGCAGACACAATGAGCAGTACTTC.

This clonotype was found a few times. The chain has TRBV7-8 and TRBJ2-2; no clear D. V was pared by 1 base and J by 4 bases, with 7 bases between. Per the germline V gene, CDR1 is SGHVS and CDR2 is FQNEAQ. This CDR3 has 14 amino acids. CDR3: CASSLGGITGELFF. The CDR3 DNA is TGTGCCAGCAGCTTAGGGGGAATCACCGGGGAGCTGTTTTTT.

This clonotype was observed many times. The rearrangement links TRBV15 to TRBJ2-3, with 11 bases that match TRBD2. The length of the CDR3 is 14 residues. V was clipped by 6 bases and J by 2 bases; unmatched bases: 1. CDR1 is LNHNV and CDR2 is YYDKDF in the germline V gene (reference sequence). The CDR3 DNA is TGTGCCACCAGGGGACTAGCGGTCACAGATACGCAGTATTTT. This sequence encodes CATRGLAVTDTQYF.

V and J are TRBV18 and TRBJ1-1; TRBD1 aligns across 7 bases. V gave up 4 bases and J gave up 0 bases; unmatched junction bases: 8. The length of the CDR3 is 16 residues. The germline gives CDR1 KGHSH, CDR2 LQKENI. DNA of the CDR3: TGTGCCAGCTCACGACCTACAGGGGAAATGAACACTGAAGCTTTCTTT. Translating it yields CASSRPTGEMNTEAFF.

The rearrangement uses TRBV9 and TRBJ2-7, with 10 bases matching TRBD2. Germline V lookup: CDR1 SGDLS, CDR2 YYNGEE. V gave up 4 bases and J gave up 2 bases; unmatched junction bases: 6. The CDR3 runs 15 residues. CDR3 DNA: TGTGCCAGCAGCATATCTAGCGGGGGACCCTACGAGCAGTACTTC. Protein product: CASSISSGGPYEQYF.